Sequencing of this T cell receptor beta chain was carried out in a study of T cells in Graves' hyperthyroidism and ophthalmopathy. RNA transcripts served as the template for amplifying TCR beta CDR3 regions. In the first-round RT-PCR of the TCR CDR3, the HTBI primer set was used. TCRdb fed the multiplex PCR reads into MiXCR, producing one record per CDR3 protein. Among 280,000 or so distinct CDR3 sequences listed, around 25% were seen once. This CDR3 is built from 15 residues. V was pared by 3 bases and J by 0 bases, with 1 base of the junction left unmatched. Germline V gives CDR1 LGHNA, CDR2 YNFKEQ. Ten or more counts support this clonotype.

The sample was blood. V usage is TRBV4-2 and J usage is TRBJ1-3; 8 bases line up with TRBD1. The TCR was taken from a man in his forties with Graves' hyperthyroidism that later progressed to Graves' ophthalmopathy. CDR3: CASSQTGVSGNTIYF. CDR3 in DNA: TGTGCCAGCAGCCAGACAGGGGTCTCTGGAAACACCATATATTTT.